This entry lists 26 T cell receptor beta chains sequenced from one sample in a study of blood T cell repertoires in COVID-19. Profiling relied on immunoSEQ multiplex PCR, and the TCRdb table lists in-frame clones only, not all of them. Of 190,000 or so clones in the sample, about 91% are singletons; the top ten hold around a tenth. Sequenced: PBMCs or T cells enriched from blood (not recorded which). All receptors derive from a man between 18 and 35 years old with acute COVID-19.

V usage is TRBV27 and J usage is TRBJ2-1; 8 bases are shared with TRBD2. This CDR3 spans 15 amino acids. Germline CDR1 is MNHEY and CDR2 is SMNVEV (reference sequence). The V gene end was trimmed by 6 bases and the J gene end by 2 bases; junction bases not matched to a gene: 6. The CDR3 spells CASSLSGGPYNEQFF. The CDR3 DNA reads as TGTGCCAGCAGCCTCTCGGGAGGGCCCTACAATGAGCAGTTCTTC.

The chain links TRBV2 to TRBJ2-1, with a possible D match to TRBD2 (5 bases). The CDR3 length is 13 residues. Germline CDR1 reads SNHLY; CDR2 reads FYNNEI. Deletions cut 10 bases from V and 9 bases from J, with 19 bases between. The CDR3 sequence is CATHLSPGSEQFF. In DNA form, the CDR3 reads TGTGCCACCCACCTGTCCCCGGGGAGTGAGCAGTTCTTC.

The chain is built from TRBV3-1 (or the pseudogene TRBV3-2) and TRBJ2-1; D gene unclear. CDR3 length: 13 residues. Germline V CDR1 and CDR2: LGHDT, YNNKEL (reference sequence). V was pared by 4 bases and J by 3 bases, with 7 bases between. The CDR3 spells CASSRGSYNEQFF. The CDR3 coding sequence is TGTGCCAGCAGCCGCGGTAGCTACAATGAGCAGTTCTTC.

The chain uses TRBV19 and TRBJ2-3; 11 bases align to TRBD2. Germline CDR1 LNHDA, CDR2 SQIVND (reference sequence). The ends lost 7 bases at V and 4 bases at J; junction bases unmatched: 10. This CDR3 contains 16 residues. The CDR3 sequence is CASTGISGRASDTQYF. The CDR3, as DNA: TGTGCCAGTACTGGGATTAGCGGGAGGGCCTCAGATACGCAGTATTTT.

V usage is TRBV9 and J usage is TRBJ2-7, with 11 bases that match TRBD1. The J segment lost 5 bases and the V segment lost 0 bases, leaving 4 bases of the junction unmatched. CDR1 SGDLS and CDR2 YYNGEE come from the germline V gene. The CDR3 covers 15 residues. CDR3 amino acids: CASSVEGTGGDEQYF. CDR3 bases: TGTGCCAGCAGCGTAGAGGGGACAGGGGGAGACGAGCAGTACTTC.

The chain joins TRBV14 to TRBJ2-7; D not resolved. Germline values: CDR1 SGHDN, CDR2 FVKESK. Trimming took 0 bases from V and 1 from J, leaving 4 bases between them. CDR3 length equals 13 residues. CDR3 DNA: TGTGCCAGCAGCCAAGATATATCCTACGAGCAGTACTTC. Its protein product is CASSQDISYEQYF.

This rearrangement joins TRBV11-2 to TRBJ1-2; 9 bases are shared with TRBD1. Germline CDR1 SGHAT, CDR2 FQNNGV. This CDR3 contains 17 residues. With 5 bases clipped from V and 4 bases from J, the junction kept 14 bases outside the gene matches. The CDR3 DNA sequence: TGTGCCAGCAGCCCCCTGACAGGGGGGGTATTTGGCTATGGCTACACCTTC. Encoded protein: CASSPLTGGVFGYGYTF.

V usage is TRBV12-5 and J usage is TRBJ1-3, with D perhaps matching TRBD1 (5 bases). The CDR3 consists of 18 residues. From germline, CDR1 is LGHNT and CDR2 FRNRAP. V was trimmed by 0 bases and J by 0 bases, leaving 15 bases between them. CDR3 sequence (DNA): TGTGCTAGTGGTTTGGTAGGGCAGGGTACTATCTCTGGAAACACCATATATTTT. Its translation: CASGLVGQGTISGNTIYF.

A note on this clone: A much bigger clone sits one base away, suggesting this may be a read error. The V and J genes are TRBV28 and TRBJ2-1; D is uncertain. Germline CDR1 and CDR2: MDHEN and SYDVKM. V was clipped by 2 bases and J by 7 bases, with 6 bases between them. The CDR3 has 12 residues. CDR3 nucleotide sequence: TGTGCCAGCAGTTTAGGGCTAAATGAGCAGTTCTTC. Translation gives CASSLGLNEQFF.

The CDR3 sequence is CASRLGGQGAYQPQHF. CDR3 DNA: TGTGCCAGCAGACTAGGGGGACAGGGGGCGTATCAGCCCCAGCATTTT. This rearrangement joins TRBV28 to TRBJ1-5; 12 positions match TRBD1. Unmatched junction bases numbered 8, after V lost 6 bases and J lost 5 bases. The germline V gene has CDR1 MDHEN and CDR2 SYDVKM. The CDR3 spans 16 residues.

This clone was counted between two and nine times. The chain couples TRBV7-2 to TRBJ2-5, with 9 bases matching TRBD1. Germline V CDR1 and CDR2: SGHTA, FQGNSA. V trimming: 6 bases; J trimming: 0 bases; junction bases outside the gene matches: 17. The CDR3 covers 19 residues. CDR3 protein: CASSWKPLWTGDYQETQYF. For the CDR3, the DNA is TGTGCCAGCAGTTGGAAGCCATTATGGACAGGGGACTACCAAGAGACCCAGTACTTC.

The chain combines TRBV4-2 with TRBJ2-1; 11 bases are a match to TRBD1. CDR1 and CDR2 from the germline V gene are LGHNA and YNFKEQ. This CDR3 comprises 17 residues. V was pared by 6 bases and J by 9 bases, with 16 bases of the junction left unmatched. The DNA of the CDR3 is TGTGCCAGCAGTCCGTCCGGGGACAGGGGGGGGTTCGGTGAGCAGTTCTTC. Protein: CASSPSGDRGGFGEQFF.

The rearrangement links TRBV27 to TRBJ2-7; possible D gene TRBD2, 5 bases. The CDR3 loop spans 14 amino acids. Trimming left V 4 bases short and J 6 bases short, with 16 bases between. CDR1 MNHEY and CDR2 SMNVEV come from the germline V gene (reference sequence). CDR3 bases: TGTGCCAGCAGTTGGGGAAGCGGAATAGCCGAGCAGTACTTC. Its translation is CASSWGSGIAEQYF.

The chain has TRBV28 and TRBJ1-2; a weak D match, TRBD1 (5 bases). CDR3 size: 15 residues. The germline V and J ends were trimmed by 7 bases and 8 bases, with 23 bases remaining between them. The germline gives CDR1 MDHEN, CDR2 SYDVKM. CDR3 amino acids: CASIEREGPRGGYTF. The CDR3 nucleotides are TGTGCCAGCATCGAACGGGAGGGCCCAAGGGGAGGCTACACCTTC.

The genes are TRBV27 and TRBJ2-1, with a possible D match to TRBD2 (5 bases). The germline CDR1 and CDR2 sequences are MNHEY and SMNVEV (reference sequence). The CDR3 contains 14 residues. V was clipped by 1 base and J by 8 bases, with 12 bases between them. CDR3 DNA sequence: TGTGCCAGCAGTTTATGGGCCGGGGAGTATGAGCAGTTCTTC. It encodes CASSLWAGEYEQFF.

In DNA form, the CDR3 reads TGTGCCAGCAGCTCGACGGGACAGGGTAACATTCAGTACTTC. Amino acid sequence: CASSSTGQGNIQYF. The chain combines TRBV7-2 with TRBJ2-4; TRBD1 matches 9 bases. The CDR3 consists of 14 residues. The V gene's germline CDR1 is SGHTA and CDR2 FQGNSA. Trimming cost V 4 bases and J 7 bases; bases outside gene matches: 5.

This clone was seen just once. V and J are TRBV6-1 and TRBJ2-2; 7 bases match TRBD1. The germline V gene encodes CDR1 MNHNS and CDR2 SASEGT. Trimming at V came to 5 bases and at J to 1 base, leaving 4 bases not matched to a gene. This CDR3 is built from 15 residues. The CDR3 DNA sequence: TGTGCCAGCAGTTCGGGACAGTGGAACACCGGGGAGCTGTTTTTT. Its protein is CASSSGQWNTGELFF.

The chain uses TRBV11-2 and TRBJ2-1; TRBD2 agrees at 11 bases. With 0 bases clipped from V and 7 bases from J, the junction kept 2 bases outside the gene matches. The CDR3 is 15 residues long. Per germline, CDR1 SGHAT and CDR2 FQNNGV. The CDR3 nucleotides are TGTGCCAGCAGCTTAGACGCTAGCGGGAGGAATGAGCAGTTCTTC. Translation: CASSLDASGRNEQFF.

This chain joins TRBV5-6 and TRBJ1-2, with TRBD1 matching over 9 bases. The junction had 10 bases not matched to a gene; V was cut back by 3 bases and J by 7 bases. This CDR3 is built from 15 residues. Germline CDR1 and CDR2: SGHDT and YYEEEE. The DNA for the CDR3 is TGTGCCAGCAGCTGGGGGACAGGGAAAAGTTTTGGCTACACCTTC. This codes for CASSWGTGKSFGYTF.

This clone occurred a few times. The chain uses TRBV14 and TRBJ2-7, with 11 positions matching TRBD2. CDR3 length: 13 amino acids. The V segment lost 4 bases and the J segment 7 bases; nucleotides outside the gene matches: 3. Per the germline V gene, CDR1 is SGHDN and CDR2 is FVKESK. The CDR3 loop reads CASSRLAGGEQYF. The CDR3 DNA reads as TGTGCCAGCAGCCGTCTAGCGGGAGGTGAGCAGTACTTC.

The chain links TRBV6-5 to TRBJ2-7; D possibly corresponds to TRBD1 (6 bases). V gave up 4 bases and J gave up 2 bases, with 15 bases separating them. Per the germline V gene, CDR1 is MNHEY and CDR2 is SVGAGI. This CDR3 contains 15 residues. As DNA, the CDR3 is TGTGCCAGCAGTTCCCGACAGGACGCTACCTACGAGCAGTACTTC. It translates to CASSSRQDATYEQYF.

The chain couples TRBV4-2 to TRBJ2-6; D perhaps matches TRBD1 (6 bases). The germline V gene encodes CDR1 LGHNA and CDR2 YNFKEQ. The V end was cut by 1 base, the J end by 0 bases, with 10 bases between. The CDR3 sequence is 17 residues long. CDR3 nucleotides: TGTGCCAGCAGCCAAGCCAGGGGATACTCTGGGGCCAACGTCCTGACTTTC. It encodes CASSQARGYSGANVLTF.

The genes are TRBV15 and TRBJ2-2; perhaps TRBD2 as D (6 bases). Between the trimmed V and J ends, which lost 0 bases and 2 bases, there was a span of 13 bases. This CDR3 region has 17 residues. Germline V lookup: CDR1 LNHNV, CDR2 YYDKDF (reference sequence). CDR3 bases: TGTGCCACCAGCAGAGATGGAGGACTAATCAACACCGGGGAGCTGTTTTTT. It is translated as CATSRDGGLINTGELFF.

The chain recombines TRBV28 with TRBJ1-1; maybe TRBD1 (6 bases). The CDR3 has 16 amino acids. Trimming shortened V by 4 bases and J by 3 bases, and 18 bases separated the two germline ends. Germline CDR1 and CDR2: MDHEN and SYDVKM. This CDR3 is CASSSYRVKGDTEAFF. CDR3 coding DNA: TGTGCCAGCAGTTCCTACAGGGTCAAGGGGGACACTGAAGCTTTCTTT.

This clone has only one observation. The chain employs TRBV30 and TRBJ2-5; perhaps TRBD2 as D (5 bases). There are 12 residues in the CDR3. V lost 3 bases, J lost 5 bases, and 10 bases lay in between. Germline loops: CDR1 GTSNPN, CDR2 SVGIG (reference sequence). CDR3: CAWSLGVETQYF. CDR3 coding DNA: TGTGCCTGGAGCCTCGGGGTGGAGACCCAGTACTTC.

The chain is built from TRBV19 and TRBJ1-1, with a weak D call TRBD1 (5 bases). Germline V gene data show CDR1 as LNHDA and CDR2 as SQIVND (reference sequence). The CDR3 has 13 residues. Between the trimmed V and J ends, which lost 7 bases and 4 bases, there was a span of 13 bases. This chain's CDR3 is CASIAGLGTEAFF. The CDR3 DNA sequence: TGTGCCAGTATTGCAGGGTTGGGCACTGAAGCTTTCTTT.